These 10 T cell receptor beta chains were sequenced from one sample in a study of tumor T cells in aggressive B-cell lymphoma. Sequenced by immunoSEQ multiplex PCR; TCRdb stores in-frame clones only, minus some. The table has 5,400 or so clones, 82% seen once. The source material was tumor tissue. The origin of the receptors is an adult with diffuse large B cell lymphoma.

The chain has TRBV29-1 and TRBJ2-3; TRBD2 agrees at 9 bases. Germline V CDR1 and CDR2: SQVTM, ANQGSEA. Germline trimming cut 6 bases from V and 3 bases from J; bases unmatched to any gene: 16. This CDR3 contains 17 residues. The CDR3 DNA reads TGCAGCGTCGTGCGGGGGGGGCTACACGGGAGGACAGATACGCAGTATTTT. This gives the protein CSVVRGGLHGRTDTQYF.

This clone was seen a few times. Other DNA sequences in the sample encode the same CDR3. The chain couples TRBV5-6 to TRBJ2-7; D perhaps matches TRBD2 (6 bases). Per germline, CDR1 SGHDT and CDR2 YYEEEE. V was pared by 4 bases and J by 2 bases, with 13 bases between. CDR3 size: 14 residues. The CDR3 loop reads CASSRYAGTYEQYF. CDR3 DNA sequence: TGTGCCAGCAGCCGCTACGCGGGGACCTACGAGCAGTACTTC.

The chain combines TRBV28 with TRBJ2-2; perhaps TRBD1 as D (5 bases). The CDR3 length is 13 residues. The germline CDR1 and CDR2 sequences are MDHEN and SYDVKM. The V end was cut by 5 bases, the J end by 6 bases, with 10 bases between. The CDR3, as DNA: TGTGCCAGCAGTCTAAGGGGTCCCGGGGAGCTGTTTTTT. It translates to CASSLRGPGELFF.

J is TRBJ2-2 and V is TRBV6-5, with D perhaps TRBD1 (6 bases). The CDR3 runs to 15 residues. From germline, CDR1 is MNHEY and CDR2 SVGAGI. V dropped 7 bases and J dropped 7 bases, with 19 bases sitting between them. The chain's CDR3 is CASTFGGGGFGELFF. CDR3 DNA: TGTGCCAGCACCTTTGGTGGTGGGGGCTTCGGGGAGCTGTTTTTT.

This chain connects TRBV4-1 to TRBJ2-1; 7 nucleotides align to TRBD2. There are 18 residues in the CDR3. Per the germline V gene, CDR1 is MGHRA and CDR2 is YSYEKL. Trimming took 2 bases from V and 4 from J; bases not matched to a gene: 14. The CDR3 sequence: CASSQTARAGVWYNEQFF. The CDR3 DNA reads TGCGCCAGCAGCCAAACGGCCCGGGCGGGAGTTTGGTACAATGAGCAGTTCTTC.

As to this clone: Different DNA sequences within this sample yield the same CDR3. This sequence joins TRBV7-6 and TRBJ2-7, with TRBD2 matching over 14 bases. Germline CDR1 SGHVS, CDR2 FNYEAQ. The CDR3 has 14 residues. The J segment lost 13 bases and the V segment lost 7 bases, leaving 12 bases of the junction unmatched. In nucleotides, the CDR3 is TGTGCCAGCAATAGGGGGGGACTAGCGGGAGAATTCTACTTC. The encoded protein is CASNRGGLAGEFYF.

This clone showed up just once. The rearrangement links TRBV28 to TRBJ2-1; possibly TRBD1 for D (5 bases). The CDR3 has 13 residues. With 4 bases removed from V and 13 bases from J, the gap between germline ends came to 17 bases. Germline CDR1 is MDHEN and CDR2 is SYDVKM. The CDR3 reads CASSWFIGREQFF. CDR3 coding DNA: TGTGCCAGCAGTTGGTTCATCGGCAGGGAACAGTTCTTC.

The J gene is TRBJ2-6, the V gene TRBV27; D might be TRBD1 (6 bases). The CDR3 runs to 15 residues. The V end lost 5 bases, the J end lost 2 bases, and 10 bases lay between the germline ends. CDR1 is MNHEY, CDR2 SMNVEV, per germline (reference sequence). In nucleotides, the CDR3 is TGTGCCAGCAGTCCACAGGGAACTGGGGCCAACGTCCTGACTTTC. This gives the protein CASSPQGTGANVLTF.

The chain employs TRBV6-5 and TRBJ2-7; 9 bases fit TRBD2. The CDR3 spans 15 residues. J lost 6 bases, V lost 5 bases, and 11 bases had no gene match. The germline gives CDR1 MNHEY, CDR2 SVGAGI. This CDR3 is CASSAPGLASPEQYF. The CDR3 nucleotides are TGTGCCAGCAGTGCGCCGGGACTAGCCTCACCCGAGCAGTACTTC.

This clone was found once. CDR3 sequence reads: CASSLGARGRSEQYF. The DNA of the CDR3 is TGTGCCAGCAGCTTAGGCGCCAGGGGGCGATCCGAGCAGTACTTC. V usage is TRBV7-9 and J usage is TRBJ2-7; 8 bases are shared with TRBD1. The V segment lost 1 base and the J segment 6 bases; nucleotides outside the gene matches: 8. CDR1 is SEHNR, CDR2 FQNEAQ, per germline (reference sequence). The CDR3 runs 15 residues.